These 25 T cell receptor beta chains came from one sample sequenced in a study of TIL therapy for anti-PD-1-resistant metastatic lung cancer. Time point indicated: pre-treatment sample, taken before nivolumab and TIL therapy. Tumor tissue came from excised metastases, mostly pleural nodules or supraclavicular lymph nodes. This was the immunoSEQ v3 assay. Method: immunoSEQ multiplex PCR; TCRdb's copy keeps in-frame clones and lacks some. Found here are approximately 97,000 clones, less than 70% of them singletons; the top ten hold 10% to 11%. Sequenced here: tumor tissue, sampled at baseline. The receptors derive from a person aged 25 to 80 with non-small cell lung cancer.

The V gene is TRBV20-1, the J gene TRBJ1-1; D uncertain. The germline gives CDR1 DFQATT, CDR2 SNEGSKA (reference sequence). The V end was cut by 2 bases, the J end by 2 bases, with 3 bases between. The length of the CDR3 is 11 residues. This CDR3 reads CSARFNTEAFF. DNA for the CDR3: TGCAGTGCTAGATTTAACACTGAAGCTTTCTTT.

Only one count was recorded for this clone. Distinct nucleotide sequences in the sample also encode this CDR3. The rearrangement uses TRBV12-3 or TRBV12-4 and TRBJ2-3, with 7 bases that match TRBD1. This CDR3 region has 13 residues. Germline trimming cut 7 bases from V and 6 bases from J; bases unmatched to any gene: 7. For the CDR3, the DNA is TGTGCCAGCAAAGAGGGGGCCGGGGATACGCAGTATTTT. Protein product: CASKEGAGDTQYF.

The CDR3 sequence: CATSGGRDYGYTF. The DNA of the CDR3 is TGTGCCACCAGTGGGGGGCGGGACTATGGCTACACCTTC. The rearrangement links TRBV24-1 to TRBJ1-2; possible D gene TRBD1, 6 bases. V was clipped by 5 bases and J by 3 bases, with 9 bases between them. The CDR3 is made up of 13 amino acids. Germline assignment: CDR1 KGHDR and CDR2 SFDVKD.

The table lists this clone with a few counts. The chain couples TRBV7-9 to TRBJ2-2, with D tentatively TRBD1 or TRBD2 (5 bases each). Germline-derived CDR1 and CDR2 are SEHNR and FQNEAQ (reference sequence). Trimming took 0 bases from V and 4 from J, leaving 9 bases between them. The CDR3 totals 15 residues. In DNA, the CDR3 is TGTGCCAGCAGCTTAGCACGGGGCGGCACCGGGGAGCTGTTTTTT. This encodes CASSLARGGTGELFF.

The rearrangement uses TRBV2 and TRBJ2-5; D is possibly TRBD2 (6 bases). V was clipped by 7 bases and J by 1 base, with 13 bases between them. The CDR3 loop spans 14 amino acids. Germline CDR1 and CDR2: SNHLY and FYNNEI. The CDR3 nucleotides are TGTGCCAGCACCCTATGGGGGGTCCAAGAGACCCAGTACTTC. Its protein product is CASTLWGVQETQYF. Variable domain in full (rest from reference TRBV2 and TRBJ2-5): EPEVTQTPSHQVTQMGQEVILRCVPISNHLYFYWYRQILGQKVEFLVSFYNNEISEKSEIFDDQFSVERPDGSNFTLKIRSTKLEDSAMYFCASTLWGVQETQYFGPGTRLLVL.

The rearrangement links TRBV12-3 or TRBV12-4 to TRBJ2-7, with TRBD2 as a possible D gene (5 bases). V was cut by 6 bases and J by 4 bases, with 13 bases left in between. This CDR3 spans 13 amino acids. The CDR3 spells CASSPDLRYEQYF. DNA for the CDR3: TGTGCCAGCAGCCCGGACTTGAGATACGAGCAGTACTTC.

The chain recombines TRBV5-1 with TRBJ2-5; 7 bases match TRBD1. With 0 bases clipped from V and 5 bases from J, the junction kept 10 bases outside the gene matches. Germline CDR1 SGHRS, CDR2 YFSETQ. The CDR3 contains 16 residues. The CDR3 spells CASSLAPTGDGETQYF. CDR3 nucleotide sequence: TGCGCCAGCAGCTTGGCCCCCACAGGGGATGGGGAGACCCAGTACTTC.

J is TRBJ2-1 and V is TRBV7-3; 8 positions match TRBD2. The CDR3 spans 18 residues. Germline V CDR1 and CDR2: SGHTA, FQGTGA. V trimming: 5 bases; J trimming: 4 bases; junction bases outside the gene matches: 16. DNA for the CDR3: TGTGCCAGCAGCCCCACCGGAAGAATAGCGGGAAGGTACAATGAGCAGTTCTTC. It yields the protein CASSPTGRIAGRYNEQFF.

This clone is a singleton in its sample. The rearrangement joins TRBV18 to TRBJ2-3; 8 bases line up with TRBD1. CDR1 is KGHSH and CDR2 is LQKENI in the germline V gene. V lost 6 bases, J lost 4 bases, and 6 bases stayed unmatched. CDR3 length equals 14 residues. The CDR3 bases are TGTGCCAGCTCCCCGGACAGGGCGTCAGATACGCAGTATTTT. Amino acids: CASSPDRASDTQYF.

This clone was seen a handful of times. This sequence joins TRBV7-9 and TRBJ2-1, with 10 bases aligning to TRBD2. V trimming: 5 bases; J trimming: 4 bases; junction bases outside the gene matches: 8. Germline V CDR1 and CDR2: SEHNR, FQNEAQ (reference sequence). This CDR3 comprises 16 residues. The CDR3: CASSLRTSGQYNEQFF. CDR3 sequence (DNA): TGTGCCAGCAGCCTCAGGACTAGCGGTCAATACAATGAGCAGTTCTTC.

The rearrangement joins TRBV4-2 to TRBJ1-1; TRBD1 agrees at 8 bases. This CDR3 contains 13 residues. The trim removed 0 bases at V and 11 bases at J, leaving 5 bases unmatched. Germline V gene data show CDR1 as LGHNA and CDR2 as YNFKEQ. CDR3 region: CASSQDPDRVAFF. In nucleotides, the CDR3 is TGTGCCAGCAGCCAAGATCCGGACAGGGTCGCTTTCTTT.

This clone appeared many times. This CDR3 is CASSRLGTTYEQYF. The CDR3 coding sequence is TGTGCCAGCAGCCGGCTAGGGACAACCTACGAGCAGTACTTC. V and J are TRBV14 and TRBJ2-7, with a possible D match to TRBD1 (6 bases). This CDR3 comprises 14 residues. Germline CDR1 and CDR2: SGHDN and FVKESK. V lost 4 bases to trimming and J lost 2 bases, with 12 bases between them.

CDR3 protein: CASSQTFGELFF. CDR3 DNA sequence: TGTGCCAGCAGCCAGACGTTTGGGGAGCTGTTTTTT. The chain couples TRBV3-1 (or the pseudogene TRBV3-2) to TRBJ2-2; D is uncertain. CDR1 LGHDT and CDR2 YNNKEL come from the germline V gene (reference sequence). The CDR3 has 12 residues. V lost 3 bases and J lost 8, with 7 bases in between.

V is TRBV5-1 and J is TRBJ2-5; TRBD2 aligns across 9 bases. CDR1 and CDR2 (germline): SGHRS, YFSETQ. Unmatched junction bases numbered 6, after V lost 0 bases and J lost 3 bases. CDR3 length equals 16 residues. The CDR3 DNA is TGCGCCAGCAGCTTGGCCACTGGCGGGAGGGAAGAGACCCAGTACTTC. Amino acid sequence: CASSLATGGREETQYF.

This chain connects TRBV7-2 to TRBJ2-1, with 9 bases aligning to TRBD2. V trimming: 4 bases; J trimming: 6 bases; junction bases outside the gene matches: 10. CDR3 length: 16 residues. Germline V gene data show CDR1 as SGHTA and CDR2 as FQGNSA. The CDR3 nucleotides read TGTGCCAGCAGCTCCAATATAGCGGGGGAGGGCAATGAGCAGTTCTTC. Its translation: CASSSNIAGEGNEQFF.

This clone has just a few counts. The J gene is TRBJ1-5, the V gene TRBV27, with 11 bases matching TRBD1. CDR3 size: 16 residues. Trimming took 4 bases from V and 6 from J; bases not matched to a gene: 8. Germline CDR1 MNHEY, CDR2 SMNVEV (reference sequence). CDR3 nucleotides: TGTGCCAGCAGTTCTCGGACAGGGGGCCTAAGTCAGCCCCAGCATTTT. It encodes CASSSRTGGLSQPQHF.

The chain combines TRBV5-1 with TRBJ1-2; 8 bases are a match to TRBD1. CDR1 and CDR2 (germline): SGHRS, YFSETQ. V lost 5 bases and J lost 6; bases outside the gene matches: 6. CDR3 size: 13 residues. CDR3 amino acids: CASSADRVDGYTF. Written as DNA, the CDR3 is TGCGCCAGCAGTGCGGACAGGGTCGATGGCTACACCTTC. The full variable domain, completed using reference TRBV5-1 and TRBJ1-2, is KAGVTQTPRYLIKTRGQQVTLSCSPISGHRSVSWYQQTPGQGLQFLFEYFSETQRNKGNFPGRFSGRQFSNSRSEMNVSTLELGDSALYLCASSADRVDGYTFGSGTRLTVV.

The J gene is TRBJ2-3, the V gene TRBV6-5; a possible D gene is TRBD2 (6 bases). With 8 bases removed from V and 10 bases from J, the gap between germline ends came to 22 bases. Germline V gene lookup returns CDR1 MNHEY and CDR2 SVGAGI. The CDR3 has 14 residues. Here the CDR3 reads CASGGLSAAMAQYF. CDR3 bases: TGTGCCAGCGGGGGGTTATCCGCGGCCATGGCGCAGTATTTT.

This clone was counted only a few times. The J gene is TRBJ1-2, the V gene TRBV3-1 (or the pseudogene TRBV3-2); 7 nucleotides agree with TRBD1. CDR1 and CDR2 from the germline V gene are LGHDT and YNNKEL (reference sequence). The CDR3 loop spans 15 amino acids. J was trimmed by 8 bases and V by 1 base; bases with no gene match: 10. The CDR3 here is CASSQGARGLQGYTF. CDR3 DNA sequence: TGTGCCAGCAGCCAAGGAGCAAGGGGGCTTCAGGGCTACACCTTC.

The J gene is TRBJ2-5, the V gene TRBV7-2, with 13 bases matching TRBD2. CDR1 is SGHTA and CDR2 is FQGNSA in the germline V gene. The CDR3 runs to 15 residues. Unmatched junction bases numbered 7, after V lost 5 bases and J lost 7 bases. The CDR3 is CASSRTSGSVGTQYF. DNA for the CDR3: TGTGCCAGCAGCCGGACTAGCGGGAGCGTCGGGACCCAGTACTTC.

The gene calls are TRBV4-2 and TRBJ1-4, with D possibly matching TRBD1 (5 bases). The length of the CDR3 is 16 residues. Germline V CDR1 and CDR2: LGHNA, YNFKEQ. With 4 bases removed from V and 2 bases from J, the gap between germline ends came to 14 bases. The CDR3 DNA reads as TGTGCCAGCAGCCTCCAAGGATGGGGGACTAATGAAAAACTGTTTTTT. Translating it yields CASSLQGWGTNEKLFF.

This clone showed up just a few times. The chain employs TRBV30 and TRBJ2-2, with D maybe TRBD1 (6 bases). V shed 4 bases and J shed 4 bases, with 13 bases lying between them. The CDR3 has 14 residues. Germline V CDR1 and CDR2: GTSNPN, SVGIG (reference sequence). CDR3 sequence: CAWIRLGATGELFF. The CDR3, as DNA: TGTGCCTGGATACGCCTGGGGGCCACCGGGGAGCTGTTTTTT.

The chain joins TRBV15 to TRBJ1-3; D unresolved. Per germline, CDR1 LNHNV and CDR2 YYDKDF (reference sequence). The CDR3 extends over 13 amino acids. The germline V and J ends were trimmed by 6 bases and 4 bases, with 10 bases remaining between them. The CDR3 region has the DNA TGTGCCACCAGGGGCCCGTCCGGAAACACCATATATTTT. Its translation is CATRGPSGNTIYF.

This clone was detected once. This sequence joins TRBV24-1 and TRBJ2-7; 8 bases align to TRBD2. V lost 4 bases, J lost 3 bases, and 4 bases stayed unmatched. Germline lookup yields CDR1 KGHDR and CDR2 SFDVKD. This CDR3 region has 14 residues. CDR3 nucleotide sequence: TGTGCCACCAGTGACTCCGGGACTAGCTACGAGCAGTACTTC. Translating gives CATSDSGTSYEQYF.

Only one count was recorded for this clone. CDR3 nucleotides: TGTGCCTGGAGTGTAGGACTAGCGGGAGGGGAAAATGAGCAGTTCTTC. Translation gives CAWSVGLAGGENEQFF. The chain has TRBV30 and TRBJ2-1, with 15 positions matching TRBD2. The junction had 4 bases not matched to a gene; V was cut back by 0 bases and J by 7 bases. In germline, CDR1 is GTSNPN, CDR2 SVGIG (reference sequence). CDR3 length equals 16 residues.